Listed here are 20 T cell receptor beta chains from one sample, sequenced in a study of T-cell memory formation after mild COVID-19 (dated by TCRdb to the early 2020s). Preparation of the library involved 5' RACE. TCRdb lists the instrument as Illumina NovaSeq 6000. Starting from the raw public reads, TCRdb applied fastp trimming at Q25, assembled clones with MiXCR and retained in-frame beta chains. Identical CDR3 protein sequences are pooled into one entry, listed with their most common genes and DNA. This sample is represented by 130,000 to 150,000 distinct CDR3 sequences; around 5.8% of them were singletons. Of the sample, around 2% is held by the ten largest clones. The material sequenced was PBMCs or a T cell subset sorted from them (not recorded which). The receptors derive from an adult woman who had mild COVID-19 (a few samples of this study predate the infection). The sample titles of this study are shuffled in the database, so cell type and time point are left out; the donor was told from shared clones.

This clonotype was recorded at least ten times. The chain joins TRBV12-5 to TRBJ2-5, with a weak D call TRBD1 (5 bases). The CDR3 contains 15 residues. V lost 2 bases and J 5 bases, leaving 15 bases between the germline ends. In germline, CDR1 is LGHNT, CDR2 FRNRAP. The CDR3 bases are TGTGCTAGTGGTTTGCCCACAGGTGGGAAGGAGACCCAGTACTTC. Its translation is CASGLPTGGKETQYF.

This clonotype was seen a handful of times. The chain couples TRBV18 to TRBJ2-1, with D possibly being TRBD1 or TRBD2 (5 bases each). The CDR3 is made up of 16 amino acids. Germline V gives CDR1 KGHSH, CDR2 LQKENI. The germline V and J ends were trimmed by 3 bases and 8 bases, with 20 bases remaining between them. The CDR3 DNA reads as TGTGCCAGCTCACCGAACCGGGACCGGGGACGTTATGAGCAGTTCTTC. This codes for CASSPNRDRGRYEQFF.

The table lists this clonotype with many counts. V gene TRBV7-9 combines with J gene TRBJ2-1; 7 positions match TRBD2. Germline CDR1 SEHNR, CDR2 FQNEAQ (reference sequence). Losses at the gene ends were 3 bases for V and 5 bases for J; bases not matched to a gene: 7. The CDR3 consists of 15 residues. For the CDR3, the DNA is TGTGCCAGCAGCTTCCAACGGGGGGTGCACAATGAGCAGTTCTTC. This encodes CASSFQRGVHNEQFF.

The table lists this clonotype with many counts. A read error may produce the germline difference seen at one junction end. The chain links TRBV7-7 to TRBJ2-1; TRBD1 is a possible D gene (5 bases). From germline, CDR1 is SSHAT and CDR2 FNYEAQ (reference sequence). The CDR3 is 13 amino acids. The CDR3 bases are TGTGCTAGCAGCACAGACAGCTACAATGAGCAGTTCTTC. The encoded protein is CASSTDSYNEQFF.

This chain uses TRBV12-3 or TRBV12-4 with TRBJ2-5; no reliable D call. V was pared by 4 bases and J by 2 bases, with 11 bases between. The CDR3 loop spans 14 amino acids. The CDR3 coding sequence is TGTGCCAGCAGTTCCTTGAACAGACAAGAGACCCAGTACTTC. Amino acid sequence: CASSSLNRQETQYF.

This clonotype has only a few counts. The gene calls are TRBV27 and TRBJ1-2; no firm D call. The CDR3 consists of 12 residues. Trimming cost V 6 bases and J 6 bases, with 11 bases left between them. CDR1 MNHEY and CDR2 SMNVEV come from the germline V gene (reference sequence). CDR3 residues: CASSRVGHGYTF. The CDR3 DNA follows: TGTGCCAGCAGCCGGGTTGGCCATGGCTACACCTTC.

This clonotype has more than one count but fewer than ten. This chain connects TRBV7-6 to TRBJ1-2; a possible D gene is TRBD1 (5 bases). Between the trimmed V and J ends, which lost 5 bases and 2 bases, there was a span of 18 bases. From germline, CDR1 is SGHVS and CDR2 FNYEAQ. The CDR3 contains 16 residues. The CDR3 DNA sequence: TGTGCCAGCAGCCCCTACCGCGGGAGGGACAACTATGGCTACACCTTC. Its translation is CASSPYRGRDNYGYTF.

This clonotype was found many times. V and J are TRBV5-1 and TRBJ1-6; D is ambiguous. The V and J ends lost 3 bases and 5 bases respectively, with 9 bases between them. CDR1 SGHRS and CDR2 YFSETQ come from the germline V gene. The CDR3 has 14 amino acids. CDR3 in DNA: TGCGCCAGCAGCTCGGACCCAAATAATTCACCCCTCCACTTT. This sequence encodes CASSSDPNNSPLHF.

Here the CDR3 DNA reads TGTGCCAGCAGGGGGGGACTTCGGAATGAGCAGTTCTTC. It is translated as CASRGGLRNEQFF. The V and J genes are TRBV6-2 or TRBV6-3 and TRBJ2-1; D might be TRBD2 (6 bases). CDR1 and CDR2 from the germline V gene are MNHEY and SVGEGT. The CDR3 spans 13 residues. V was clipped by 6 bases and J by 7 bases, with 13 bases between them.

This clonotype has ten or more counts. This rearrangement joins TRBV12-3 or TRBV12-4 to TRBJ1-1; possibly TRBD1 for D (5 bases). Deletions cut 7 bases from V and 0 bases from J, with 12 bases between. There are 14 residues in the CDR3. The CDR3 here is CASTGDLMNTEAFF. In DNA form, the CDR3 reads TGTGCCAGCACCGGGGACCTAATGAACACTGAAGCTTTCTTT.

The chain combines TRBV13 with TRBJ2-2; D remains unclear. Deletions cut 1 base from V and 0 bases from J, with 3 bases between. The CDR3 covers 14 residues. The germline V gene has CDR1 PRHDT and CDR2 FYEKMQ (reference sequence). For the CDR3, the DNA is TGTGCCAGCAGCTTAGAGACGAACACCGGGGAGCTGTTTTTT. This codes for CASSLETNTGELFF.

The chain joins TRBV3-1 to TRBJ2-3, with D tentatively TRBD1 or TRBD2 (5 bases each). Germline V gene lookup returns CDR1 LGHDT and CDR2 YNNKEL (reference sequence). The CDR3 is 20 residues long. The V gene lost 2 bases and the J gene lost 3 bases, with 27 bases spanning the gap. The CDR3 is CASSQQHPGPTSGWTDTQYF. In DNA form, the CDR3 reads TGTGCCAGCAGCCAACAACACCCGGGGCCTACATCGGGGTGGACAGATACGCAGTATTTT.

This clonotype was counted ten times or more. V and J are TRBV20-1 and TRBJ2-3; TRBD2 is a possible D gene (5 bases). The germline V gene encodes CDR1 DFQATT and CDR2 SNEGSKA (reference sequence). Trimming removed 4 bases from V and 0 bases from J, with 8 bases in between. This CDR3 has 13 residues. The CDR3, as DNA: TGCAGTGCTACAGCGGTTAGCACAGATACGCAGTATTTT. It encodes CSATAVSTDTQYF.

This clonotype was picked up a small number of times. J is TRBJ1-2 and V is TRBV2, with D unresolved. From germline, CDR1 is SNHLY and CDR2 FYNNEI. The CDR3 runs to 12 residues. V lost 6 bases and J lost 4, with 9 bases in between. The CDR3, as DNA: TGTGCCAGCAGGGATGACGGCTATGGCTACACCTTC. Encoded protein: CASRDDGYGYTF.

This clonotype was seen many times. The V and J genes are TRBV20-1 and TRBJ2-5; no clear D gene. The germline V and J ends were trimmed by 2 bases and 5 bases, with 15 bases remaining between them. The germline V gene has CDR1 DFQATT and CDR2 SNEGSKA (reference sequence). This CDR3 spans 14 amino acids. The CDR3 DNA reads TGCAGTGCTAGAAGGACCCAATGGCGGGAGACCCAGTACTTC. It codes for CSARRTQWRETQYF.

The chain joins TRBV5-5 to TRBJ1-2, with D possibly TRBD1 on 6 matching bases. In germline, CDR1 is SGHKS, CDR2 YYEKEE (reference sequence). The CDR3 runs 15 residues. V was trimmed by 4 bases and J by 8 bases, leaving 21 bases between them. The CDR3 nucleotides are TGTGCCAGCAGCCTTACGACAGGAGGCTTAGTCGGCTACACCTTC. This gives the protein CASSLTTGGLVGYTF.

This clonotype turned up a few times. The rearrangement joins TRBV12-3 or TRBV12-4 to TRBJ2-1; D call uncertain. The CDR3 is 17 residues long. Trimming shortened V by 4 bases and J by 4 bases, and 20 bases separated the two germline ends. Written as DNA, the CDR3 is TGTGCCAGCAGTTCGCACCCCGCCCGCCGCTTATACAATGAGCAGTTCTTC. Protein: CASSSHPARRLYNEQFF.

In its sample, this clonotype was seen a few times. The chain links TRBV12-3 or TRBV12-4 to TRBJ1-2; D is possibly TRBD1 (5 bases). The CDR3 is made up of 17 amino acids. The V end lost 5 bases, the J end lost 4 bases, and 23 bases lay between the germline ends. The CDR3 spells CASSHGNRQTSGYGYTF. The CDR3 DNA sequence: TGTGCCAGCAGTCACGGGAACAGGCAAACCTCCGGCTATGGCTACACCTTC.

This clonotype came up many times. The chain combines TRBV5-1 with TRBJ2-6; D gene unclear. The CDR3 spans 16 residues. CDR1 and CDR2 (germline): SGHRS, YFSETQ. V lost 6 bases, J lost 0 bases, and 13 bases lay in between. The CDR3 DNA is TGCGCCAGCAAAGCCCTCCAGTACTCTGGGGCCAACGTCCTGACTTTC. It specifies CASKALQYSGANVLTF.

This clonotype was recorded many times. This chain links TRBV5-1 with TRBJ2-7; D gene uncertain. The V gene's germline CDR1 is SGHRS and CDR2 YFSETQ. V was trimmed by 3 bases and J by 3 bases, leaving 13 bases between them. The CDR3 runs to 14 residues. The CDR3 loop is CASSSDRRIYEQYF. The CDR3 coding sequence is TGCGCCAGCAGCTCAGACCGACGGATCTACGAGCAGTACTTC.